Shown below are 15 T cell receptor beta chains from a single sample sequenced in a study of Tregs in tolerant kidney transplant recipients. The assay was immunoSEQ multiplex PCR, and TCRdb's table has in-frame clones only and misses some. The table lists 85,000 to 95,000 clones, 85% to 95% of them singletons. The sample taken for sequencing was CD8+ T cells from blood. The receptors come from a human donor in good health.

The rearrangement links TRBV15 to TRBJ1-2; D is unclear. The CDR3 is 13 amino acids. The V end lost 0 bases, the J end lost 4 bases, and 6 bases lay between the germline ends. Germline V gene lookup returns CDR1 LNHNV and CDR2 YYDKDF (reference sequence). For the CDR3, the DNA is TGTGCCACCAGCAGAGATGGTACCTATGGCTACACCTTC. Its translation is CATSRDGTYGYTF.

The rearrangement joins TRBV10-1 to TRBJ2-7; 10 bases line up with TRBD1. Trimming took 10 bases from V and 2 from J; bases not matched to a gene: 11. CDR1 and CDR2 from the germline V gene are WNHNN and SYGVQD (reference sequence). The CDR3 has 15 amino acids. CDR3 in DNA: TGCGCCAACCAAAGACAGGGGGCAGTCGCCTACGAGCAGTACTTC. Translated, it gives CANQRQGAVAYEQYF.

This chain uses TRBV6-6 with TRBJ2-3, with a weak D call TRBD2 (6 bases). This CDR3 comprises 16 residues. Germline-derived CDR1 and CDR2 are MNHNY and SVGAGI (reference sequence). V lost 6 bases and J lost 5, with 21 bases in between. In DNA, the CDR3 is TGTGCCAGCAGCCGGAGTGCGACCCACGGGAGAGATACGCAGTATTTT. This sequence encodes CASSRSATHGRDTQYF.

The V call is TRBV15, the J call TRBJ2-5; a weak D match, TRBD2 (6 bases). This CDR3 has 13 amino acids. CDR1 LNHNV and CDR2 YYDKDF come from the germline V gene (reference sequence). V lost 4 bases to trimming and J lost 5 bases, with 11 bases between them. CDR3 loop: CATSKLAWETQYF. CDR3 coding DNA: TGTGCCACCAGCAAACTAGCTTGGGAGACCCAGTACTTC. The whole variable domain, remainder taken from reference TRBV15 and TRBJ2-5, is DAMVIQNPRYQVTQFGKPVTLSCSQTLNHNVMYWYQQKSSQAPKLLFHYYDKDFNNEADTPDNFQSRRPNTSFCFLDIRSPGLGDTAMYLCATSKLAWETQYFGPGTRLLVL.

The chain links TRBV29-1 to TRBJ1-1, with D tentatively TRBD1 (5 bases). Germline V CDR1 and CDR2: SQVTM, ANQGSEA. With 2 bases removed from V and 4 bases from J, the gap between germline ends came to 11 bases. The CDR3 is 13 residues long. Written as DNA, the CDR3 is TGCAGCGTTGAAACCGGACACGGCACTGAAGCTTTCTTT. Translating it yields CSVETGHGTEAFF.

As DNA, the CDR3 is TGTGCCAGCAGCTTAGGCAGCCACTCTGGAAACACCATATATTTT. Its protein is CASSLGSHSGNTIYF. The chain carries TRBV11-2 and TRBJ1-3; D is unclear. Germline assignment: CDR1 SGHAT and CDR2 FQNNGV. V was trimmed by 1 base and J by 0 bases, leaving 7 bases between them. CDR3 size: 15 residues.

This chain links TRBV27 with TRBJ1-3; D gene unclear. CDR1 is MNHEY, CDR2 SMNVEV, per germline (reference sequence). Trimming pared 6 bases from V and 0 bases from J, leaving 9 bases between. CDR3 size: 14 residues. CDR3 sequence: CASSPTRSGNTIYF. In DNA form, the CDR3 reads TGTGCCAGCAGCCCAACCCGCTCTGGAAACACCATATATTTT.

The rearrangement joins TRBV27 to TRBJ2-7; D unclear. CDR1 and CDR2 from the germline V gene are MNHEY and SMNVEV (reference sequence). The CDR3 covers 13 residues. Trimming stripped 4 bases from V and 2 bases from J, with 9 bases between. The CDR3 nucleotides read TGTGCCAGCAGTTACAGTCCAGCCTACGAGCAGTACTTC. This translates into CASSYSPAYEQYF.

The CDR3 nucleotides read TGTGCCAGCAGTGACAGCGCCACTAGCACAGATACGCAGTATTTT. It is translated as CASSDSATSTDTQYF. The chain combines TRBV7-9 with TRBJ2-3, with a weak D call TRBD1 (5 bases). The CDR3 is 15 residues long. Trimming cost V 6 bases and J 0 bases, with 13 bases left between them. Germline V gene sequence: CDR1 SEHNR, CDR2 FQNEAQ (reference sequence).

The V call is TRBV7-8, the J call TRBJ2-1; the match to TRBD2 covers 12 bases. The CDR3 consists of 15 residues. CDR1 is SGHVS and CDR2 is FQNEAQ in the germline V gene. V dropped 5 bases and J dropped 7; count of bases not matched to a gene: 6. CDR3 loop: CASSLLAGGPNEQFF. CDR3 coding DNA: TGTGCCAGCAGCCTGCTAGCGGGGGGGCCGAATGAGCAGTTCTTC.

This clone was counted once. The genes are TRBV4-2 and TRBJ1-5, with D hard to call. This CDR3 is built from 17 residues. The germline V gene has CDR1 LGHNA and CDR2 YNFKEQ. Trimming took off 1 base at V and 13 bases at J, with 26 bases between the two ends. The CDR3 DNA sequence: TGTGCCAGCAGCCAAGTTTGGATCGGGGAACCAGGATTGCCTCAGCATTTT. This encodes CASSQVWIGEPGLPQHF.

V is TRBV30 and J is TRBJ2-1; D uncertain. Germline V gives CDR1 GTSNPN, CDR2 SVGIG (reference sequence). The CDR3 sequence is 14 residues long. Trimming shortened V by 0 bases and J by 7 bases, and 13 bases separated the two germline ends. The CDR3 spells CAWSVTLRENEQFF. The CDR3 bases are TGTGCCTGGAGTGTAACCCTCCGTGAGAATGAGCAGTTCTTC.

The CDR3 here is CATQLWGYGYTF. The CDR3 DNA follows: TGTGCGACGCAGCTCTGGGGCTATGGCTACACCTTC. The V call is TRBV27, the J call TRBJ1-2; no clear D gene. This CDR3 spans 12 amino acids. In germline, CDR1 is MNHEY, CDR2 SMNVEV (reference sequence).

The rearrangement links TRBV21-1 to TRBJ1-2; TRBD1, the table's D call, lacks a check against the DNA. TRBV21-1 is a pseudogene segment. The CDR3 length is 18 residues. CDR3 loop: CASSKDGDRGNINYGYTF. The CDR3 DNA follows: TGTGCCAGCAGCAAAGATGGGGACAGGGGTAATATTAACTATGGCTACACCTTC.

V usage is TRBV9 and J usage is TRBJ2-3; tentative D call: TRBD2 (5 bases). Germline lookup yields CDR1 SGDLS and CDR2 YYNGEE. The CDR3 length is 16 residues. Trimming stripped 0 bases from V and 6 bases from J, with 17 bases between. CDR3 nucleotides: TGTGCCAGCAGCGTAGAGGGCGGGTCCCCTGGGGATACGCAGTATTTT. Protein: CASSVEGGSPGDTQYF.